Described below is a single T cell receptor (beta chain) sequence and its context. This specimen belongs to a study of cytomegalovirus exposure and HLA in healthy donors. Germline lookup yields CDR1 SGHRS and CDR2 YFSETQ. Trimming took 0 bases from V and 6 from J; bases not matched to a gene: 4. The CDR3 runs to 15 residues. Researchers ran the PCR with 60 Vbeta and 13 Jbeta primers. The table came from immunoSEQ multiplex PCR; TCRdb's copy has only in-frame clones and leaves some out. The sample contains under 200,000 clones, approximately 88% of which appear only once. Sequencing was performed on PBMCs. This TCR derives from a boy aged 2-9 years in good health and CMV-seronegative. V is TRBV5-1 and J is TRBJ2-7; 12 bases fit TRBD1. The CDR3 DNA sequence: TGCGCCAGCAGCTTGGTGGGGACAGGGGGCGCCGAGCAGTACTTC. Encoded protein: CASSLVGTGGAEQYF.